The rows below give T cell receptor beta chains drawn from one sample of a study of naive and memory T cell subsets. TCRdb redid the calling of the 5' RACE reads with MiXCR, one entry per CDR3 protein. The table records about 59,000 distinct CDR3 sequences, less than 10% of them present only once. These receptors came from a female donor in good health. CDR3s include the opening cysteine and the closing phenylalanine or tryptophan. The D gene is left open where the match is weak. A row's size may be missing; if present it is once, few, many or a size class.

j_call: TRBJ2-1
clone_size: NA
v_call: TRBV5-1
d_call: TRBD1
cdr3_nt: TGCGCCAGCAGCACACAGGGGGCTGAGCAGTTCTTC
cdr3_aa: CASSTQGAEQFF

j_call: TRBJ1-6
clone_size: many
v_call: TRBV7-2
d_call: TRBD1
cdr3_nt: TGTGCCAGCAGCTCCGGGACAGGGATCTCACCCCTCCACTTT
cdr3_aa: CASSSGTGISPLHF

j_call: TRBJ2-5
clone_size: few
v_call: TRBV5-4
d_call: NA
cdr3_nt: TGTGCCAGCAGCTTGGAAGGGATGGCGGGAGAGACCCAGTACTTC
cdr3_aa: CASSLEGMAGETQYF

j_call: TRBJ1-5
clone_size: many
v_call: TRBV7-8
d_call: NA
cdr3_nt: TGTGCCAGCAGCTTAGATTCCCTTGCATATAGCAATCAGCCCCAGCATTTT
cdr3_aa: CASSLDSLAYSNQPQHF

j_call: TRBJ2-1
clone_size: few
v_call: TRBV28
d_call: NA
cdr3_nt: TGTGCCAGCAGCTCGGACGGACACGGAGTTGATGAGCAGTTCTTC
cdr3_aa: CASSSDGHGVDEQFF

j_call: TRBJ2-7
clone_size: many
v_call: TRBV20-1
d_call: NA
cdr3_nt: TGCAGTGCTAGGGGCCCGTGGGGGAGCGAGCAGTACTTC
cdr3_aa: CSARGPWGSEQYF

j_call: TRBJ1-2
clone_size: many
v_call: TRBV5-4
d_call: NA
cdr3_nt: TGTGCCAGCAGCCCACCGGGGGGCGGCTATGGCTACACCTTC
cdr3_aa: CASSPPGGGYGYTF

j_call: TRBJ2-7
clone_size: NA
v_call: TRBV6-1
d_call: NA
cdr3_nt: TGTGCCAGCAGTGAACAGAATTACGAGCAGTACTTC
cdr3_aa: CASSEQNYEQYF

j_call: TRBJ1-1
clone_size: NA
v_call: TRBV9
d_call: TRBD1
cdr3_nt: TGTGCCAGCAGCGTAGGGACAGGGGCGAAGACTGAAGCTTTCTTT
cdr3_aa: CASSVGTGAKTEAFF

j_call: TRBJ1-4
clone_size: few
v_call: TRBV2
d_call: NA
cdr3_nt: TGTGCCAGCAGGGGCCCAACTAATGAAAAACTGTTTTTT
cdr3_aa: CASRGPTNEKLFF

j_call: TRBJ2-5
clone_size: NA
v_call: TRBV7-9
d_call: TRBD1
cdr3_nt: TGTGCCAGCAGGTCCCAGGGGGACGGGCGGGAGACCCAGTACTTC
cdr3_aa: CASRSQGDGRETQYF

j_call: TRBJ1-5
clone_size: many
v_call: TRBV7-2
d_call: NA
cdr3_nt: TGTGCCGGCAGCGTACAGGGCGTTAGCAATCAGCCCCAGCATTTT
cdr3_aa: CAGSVQGVSNQPQHF

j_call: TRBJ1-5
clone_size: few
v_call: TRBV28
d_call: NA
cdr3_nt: TGTGCCAGCATGAACAGGTTCAATCAGCCCCAGCATTTT
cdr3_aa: CASMNRFNQPQHF

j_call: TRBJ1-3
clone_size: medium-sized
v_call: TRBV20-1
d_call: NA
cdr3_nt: TGCAGTGCTAGAGTTTTGGACGGCGCTGGAAACACCATATATTTT
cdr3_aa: CSARVLDGAGNTIYF